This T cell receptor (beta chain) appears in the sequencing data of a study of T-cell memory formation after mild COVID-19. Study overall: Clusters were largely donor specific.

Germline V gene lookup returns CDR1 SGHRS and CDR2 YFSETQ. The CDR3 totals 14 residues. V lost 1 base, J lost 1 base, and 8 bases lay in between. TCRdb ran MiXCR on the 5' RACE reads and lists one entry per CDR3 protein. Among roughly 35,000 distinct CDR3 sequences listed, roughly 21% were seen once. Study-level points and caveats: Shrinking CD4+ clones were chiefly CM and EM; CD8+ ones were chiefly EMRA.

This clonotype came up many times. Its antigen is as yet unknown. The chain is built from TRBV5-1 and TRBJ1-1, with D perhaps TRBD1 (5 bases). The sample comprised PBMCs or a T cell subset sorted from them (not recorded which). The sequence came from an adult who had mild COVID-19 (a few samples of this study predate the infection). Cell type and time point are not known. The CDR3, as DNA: TGCGCCAGCAGCTTGAGTGGGGGGAACACTGAAGCTTTCTTT. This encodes CASSLSGGNTEAFF. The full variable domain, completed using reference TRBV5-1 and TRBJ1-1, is KAGVTQTPRYLIKTRGQQVTLSCSPISGHRSVSWYQQTPGQGLQFLFEYFSETQRNKGNFPGRFSGRQFSNSRSEMNVSTLELGDSALYLCASSLSGGNTEAFFGQGTRLTVV.